This T cell receptor beta chain was captured in a study of shared clonotypes between healthy human individuals. Produced via immunoSEQ multiplex PCR; TCRdb's table is partial and in-frame only. The sample lists about 520,000 clones; 78% were seen once. Study donors comprised healthy, HIV-negative adults devoid of recent acute infection or vaccination. Trimming took off 0 bases at V and 3 bases at J, with 9 bases between the two ends. Germline V gene sequence: CDR1 SGHAT, CDR2 FQNNGV. This CDR3 is built from 14 residues. V and J are TRBV11-2 and TRBJ2-7; tentative D call: TRBD2 (5 bases). This TCR was sampled from a woman between 40 and 55 years old in good health. Some clones in this sample may be carry-over from other donors' samples. The sequencing sample was made of PBMCs. As DNA, the CDR3 is TGTGCCAGCAGCTTAGATCAGCGGTTCTACGAGCAGTACTTC. Protein product: CASSLDQRFYEQYF.